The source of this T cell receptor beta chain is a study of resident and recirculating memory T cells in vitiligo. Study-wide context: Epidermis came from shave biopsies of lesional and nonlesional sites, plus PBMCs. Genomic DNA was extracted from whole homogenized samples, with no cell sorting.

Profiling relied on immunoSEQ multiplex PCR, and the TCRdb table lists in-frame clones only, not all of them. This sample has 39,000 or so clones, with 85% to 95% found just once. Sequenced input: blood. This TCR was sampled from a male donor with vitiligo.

CDR3 coding DNA: TGTGCTAGTGGTCCTTCGTTGGGGGGTCCGCAGTATTTT. This encodes CASGPSLGGPQYF. V usage is TRBV12-5 and J usage is TRBJ2-3; D is perhaps TRBD2 (6 bases). Germline loops: CDR1 LGHNT, CDR2 FRNRAP. Trimming left V 5 bases short and J 10 bases short, with 16 bases between. The CDR3 totals 13 residues.